This is a list of T cell receptor beta chains from one sample in a study of beta chain features in type 1 diabetes. Sequenced by immunoSEQ multiplex PCR; TCRdb stores in-frame clones only, minus some. Of approximately 43,000 clones listed, approximately 61% were seen once; the top ten hold more than 1.5%. The sample taken for sequencing was Tregs from blood. These receptors were obtained from a man aged 30 to 39 with type 1 diabetes. Some clones in this sample may be carry-over from other donors' samples. Each CDR3 is given with its conserved first and last residue. D genes are given only for firm matches. Only part of the rows carry a size: once, few, many, or a class if the clone is expanded.

TRBJ2-2 TRBV6-6 . . TGTGCCAGCAGTTACCATGGGCCCGGGGAGCTGTTTTTT CASSYHGPGELFF
TRBJ1-2 TRBV7-9 once . TGTGCCAGCAGCTTAGGTGGCGGGGGTATCGGCTACACCTTC CASSLGGGGIGYTF
TRBJ2-5 TRBV5-4 . TRBD1 TGTGCCAGCAGTACCAATTGGCGGACAGGGAGTGGGACCCAGTACTTC CASSTNWRTGSGTQYF
TRBJ1-5 TRBV2 . TRBD1 TGTGCCAGCAGTGAACAGGGGGGCTACCAGCCCCAGCATTTT CASSEQGGYQPQHF
TRBJ2-1 TRBV5-1 . . TGCGCCAGCAGCTTGTTTACAGCGGGTCAGAATGAGCAGTTCTTC CASSLFTAGQNEQFF
TRBJ2-7 TRBV29-1 . . TGCAGCGTTGTGACAGCCTCCTACGAGCAGTACTTC CSVVTASYEQYF
TRBJ2-1 TRBV7-7 . TRBD2 TGTGCTAGCAGCTTAAGGCTAGCGGGGGTTAATGAGCAGTTCTTC CASSLRLAGVNEQFF
TRBJ2-1 TRBV5-1 . . TGCGCCAGCAGCTTGGTATTCAGATACAATGAGCAGTTCTTC CASSLVFRYNEQFF
TRBJ2-7 TRBV29-1 few . TGCAGCGTTGAAGTAATCAGGGGTGAGATAGGCGAGCAGTACTTC CSVEVIRGEIGEQYF
TRBJ1-2 TRBV27 . TRBD1 TGTGCCAGCAGTTTAACGACAGGGGGGGACGGCTACACCTTC CASSLTTGGDGYTF
TRBJ2-1 TRBV7-9 . . TGTGCCAGCAGCCAGTTGCGGTACAATGAGCAGTTCTTC CASSQLRYNEQFF
TRBJ2-1 TRBV2 . . TGTGCCAGCAGTGCCGGGACAACAAGCTCCTACAATGAGCAGTTCTTC CASSAGTTSSYNEQFF
TRBJ1-6 TRBV2 . . TGTGCCAGCAGTGAACCGCGAGGGAACAATTCACCCCTCCACTTT CASSEPRGNNSPLHF
TRBJ1-3 TRBV9 . TRBD1 TGTGCCAGCAGCGTAAGCTCGCGACAGGGGGCGAAAGACTCTGGAAACACCATATATTTT CASSVSSRQGAKDSGNTIYF
TRBJ2-1 TRBV19 . . TGTGCCAGTAACGAAGGCCGACAGGTCGGTGAGCAGTTCTTC CASNEGRQVGEQFF
TRBJ2-7 TRBV27 . TRBD2 TGTGCCAGCAGTCCCCTAGCGGGGGGCGGGCCCTACGAGCAGTACTTC CASSPLAGGGPYEQYF
TRBJ1-6 TRBV6-6 . TRBD1 TGTGCCAGCAGTTACACAGGGGAATCACCCCTCCACTTT CASSYTGESPLHF
TRBJ1-1 TRBV6-5 . . TGTGCCAGCAGTTCGACTGCCGGGAACACTGAAGCTTTCTTT CASSSTAGNTEAFF
TRBJ2-1 TRBV10-3 . . TGTGCCATCAGTGAATCGGGAACCTTCAGCTCCTACAATGAGCAGTTCTTC CAISESGTFSSYNEQFF
TRBJ2-3 TRBV7-9 . TRBD2 TGTGCCAGCAGCTTAGCTGGACTAGCGGCTAGCACAGATACGCAGTATTTT CASSLAGLAASTDTQYF
TRBJ2-2 TRBV4-2 . TRBD2 TGTGCCAGCAGTCCACAGCGGGGGGGAGGGACCGGGGAGCTGTTTTTT CASSPQRGGGTGELFF
TRBJ2-3 TRBV29-1 . TRBD2 TGCAGCGCTCGACTAGCGGGGGGAGTCACAGATACGCAGTATTTT CSARLAGGVTDTQYF
TRBJ2-1 TRBV7-7 . . TGTGCTAGCAGCTTGGACAGATACAATGAGCAGTTCTTC CASSLDRYNEQFF
TRBJ2-1 TRBV5-1 . . TGCGCCAGCAGCTTGGTGAGGTACAATGAGCAGTTCTTC CASSLVRYNEQFF
TRBJ2-5 TRBV5-1 . TRBD2 TGCGCCAGCAGCTTTTCAAGTGGCGGACGGGGGGTACAAGAGACCCAGTACTTC CASSFSSGGRGVQETQYF
TRBJ2-7 TRBV2 . TRBD2 TGTGCCAGCAGTGAATTAGAGCGGGGGAACCACGAGCAGTACTTC CASSELERGNHEQYF
TRBJ1-1 TRBV7-9 . . TGTGCCAGCCTTTCTGATCAGGCAGGCCTCACTGAAGCTTTCTTT CASLSDQAGLTEAFF
TRBJ2-7 TRBV7-2 few . TGTGCCAGCAGCTCCAGCGGAGGGACCTACGAGCAGTACTTC CASSSSGGTYEQYF
TRBJ2-5 TRBV5-1 . . TGCGCCAGCAGCCAGTCCTCACAAGAGACCCAGTACTTC CASSQSSQETQYF
TRBJ2-1 TRBV4-1 . TRBD1 TGCGCCAGCAGCCAAGGGGACAGGGTGCTAGGTGAGCAGTTCTTC CASSQGDRVLGEQFF
TRBJ2-7 TRBV7-9 few . TGTGCCAGCACAGGACAAAACTCCTACGAGCAGTACTTC CASTGQNSYEQYF
TRBJ2-2 TRBV2 . TRBD1 TGTGCCAGCGGACAGGGGAATTTTGGCGGGGAGCTGTTTTTT CASGQGNFGGELFF
TRBJ2-2 TRBV7-3 . TRBD2 TGTGCCAGCGGTCAAGCGGGGGGGAGCGGGGAGCTGTTTTTT CASGQAGGSGELFF
TRBJ2-5 TRBV7-2 . . TGTGCCAGCAGCGTAGACAGGCGGGGGGAGACCCAGTACTTC CASSVDRRGETQYF
TRBJ1-2 TRBV5-4 . . TGTGCCAGCAGCGCAGGACAGCTCTATGGCTACACCTTC CASSAGQLYGYTF
TRBJ2-1 TRBV9 . TRBD2 TGTGCCAGCAGCTCCAGCGGGGGGTTCTACAATGAGCAGTTCTTC CASSSSGGFYNEQFF
TRBJ2-7 TRBV28 few . TGTGCCAGCAGCCTGGACCAAAACGGGGGGCAGCAGTACTTC CASSLDQNGGQQYF
TRBJ2-1 TRBV19 . . TGTGCCAGTAGTATAGATGGCCCAGGATCGAGCTCCTACAATGAGCAGTTCTTC CASSIDGPGSSSYNEQFF
TRBJ1-5 TRBV29-1 few TRBD1 TGCAGCGCTCGGACAGGGGGAGTGGATCAGCCCCAGCATTTT CSARTGGVDQPQHF
TRBJ2-7 TRBV18 . . TGTGCCAGCTCACTATCTTCGAGCTACGAGCAGTACTTC CASSLSSSYEQYF
TRBJ2-3 TRBV11-2 . TRBD2 TGTGCCAGCAGCTCCAATAGCGGGGGGGCCGGAGATACGCAGTATTTT CASSSNSGGAGDTQYF
TRBJ2-1 TRBV7-9 . TRBD2 TGTGCCAGCAGCCGCGGGGGGGCCTCCTACAATGAGCAGTTCTTC CASSRGGASYNEQFF
TRBJ1-2 TRBV4-3 . TRBD1 TGCGCCAGCAGCCAAGTTGGACAGGGCCACTATGGCTACACCTTC CASSQVGQGHYGYTF
TRBJ1-4 TRBV28 . . TGTGCCACCGGCAGGGGTAGTGAAAAACTGTTTTTT CATGRGSEKLFF
TRBJ1-1 TRBV10-2 few . TGCGCCACCCGACAACCCATGAACACTGAAGCTTTCTTT CATRQPMNTEAFF
TRBJ1-6 TRBV10-3 few . TGTGCCAGCGGTACAGGGTTCAAGAATTCACCCCTCCACTTT CASGTGFKNSPLHF
TRBJ1-5 TRBV4-3 . . TGCGCCAGCAGCCAATCAACAGGCCTTCATCAGCCCCAGCATTTT CASSQSTGLHQPQHF
TRBJ1-3 TRBV6-5 . TRBD1 TGTGCCAGCAGCTGGGACAGTGGAAACACCATATATTTT CASSWDSGNTIYF
TRBJ1-2 TRBV19 few . TGTGCCAGTAGAGGCCCGGGCCTCGGAGGCGGCTACACCTTC CASRGPGLGGGYTF
TRBJ2-7 TRBV6-5 . . TGTGCCAGCAGGGCCGCGGGCCAGGGGTACGAGCAGTACTTC CASRAAGQGYEQYF
TRBJ2-6 TRBV19 few . TGTGCCAGTAGTATCGGGAACTCTGGGGCCAACGTCCTGACTTTC CASSIGNSGANVLTF
TRBJ2-2 TRBV11-2 . . TGTGCCAGCAGCTTCCGCTGGGGGCGGCTTAACGGCGGGGAGCTGTTTTTT CASSFRWGRLNGGELFF
TRBJ1-1 TRBV5-1 . . TGCGCCAGCAGCTCCTGGGGGCAGGCGAGGAACACTGAAGCTTTCTTT CASSSWGQARNTEAFF
TRBJ2-2 TRBV11-1 . TRBD2 TGTGCCAGCAGCTTAGGAGCGGGGGGGCTTTACACCGGGGAGCTGTTTTTT CASSLGAGGLYTGELFF
TRBJ2-3 TRBV5-1 . . TGCGCCAGCAGCTTGTATCGCACAGATACGCAGTATTTT CASSLYRTDTQYF
TRBJ2-7 TRBV5-4 . TRBD1 TGTGCCAGCAGCCTTAACCGGGACAGCTACGAGCAGTACTTC CASSLNRDSYEQYF
TRBJ2-3 TRBV7-9 . . TGTGCCAGCACGCGATGGAGAACACCTAGCACAGATACGCAGTATTTT CASTRWRTPSTDTQYF
TRBJ2-4 TRBV11-2 . . TGTGCCAGCAGCTTAGGTGACGACAGGTTCCCGTACTTC CASSLGDDRFPYF